This TCR beta chain was obtained from a study of CD8+CD57+ T cells in acquired aplastic anemia. Study as a whole: DNA per sorted CD4+ or CD8+ sample ranged about 0.19 to 30 ug, averaging roughly 3.2 ug.

For CDR3 and TCR beta VDJ profiling, genomic DNA was the template used. TCRdb reprocessed the reads with MiXCR, giving one entry per CDR3 protein. This table holds about 190,000 distinct CDR3 sequences, 48% found once. Previously, flow cytometry had revealed CD8+CD57+ cell expansion in the patients chosen for sequencing. Trimming took 5 bases from V and 5 from J, leaving 14 bases between them. CDR3 length: 14 amino acids. Per germline, CDR1 SGHRS and CDR2 YFSETQ. The sample consisted of sorted CD4+, CD8+, or CD8+CD57+ T cells (not recorded which) from PBMCs. V and J are TRBV5-1 and TRBJ2-4, with D possibly matching TRBD2 (5 bases). The TCR originated in a human donor with aplastic anemia. The CDR3 loop is CASRPGSRENIQYF. In DNA, the CDR3 is TGCGCCAGCAGGCCTGGGAGTCGGGAAAACATTCAGTACTTC.